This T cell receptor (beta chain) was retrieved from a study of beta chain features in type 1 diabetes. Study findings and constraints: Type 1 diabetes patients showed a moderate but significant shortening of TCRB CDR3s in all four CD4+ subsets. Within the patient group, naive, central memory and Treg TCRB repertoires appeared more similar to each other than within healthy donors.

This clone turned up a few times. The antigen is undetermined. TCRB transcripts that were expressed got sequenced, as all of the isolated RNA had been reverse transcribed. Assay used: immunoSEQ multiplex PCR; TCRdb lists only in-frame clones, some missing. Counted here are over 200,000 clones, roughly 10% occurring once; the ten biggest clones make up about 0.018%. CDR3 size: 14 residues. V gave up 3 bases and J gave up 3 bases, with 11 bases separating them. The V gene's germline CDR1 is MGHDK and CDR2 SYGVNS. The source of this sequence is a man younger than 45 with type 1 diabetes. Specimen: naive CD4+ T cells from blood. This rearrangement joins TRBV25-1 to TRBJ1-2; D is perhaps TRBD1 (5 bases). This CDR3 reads CASSDRAVDYGYTF. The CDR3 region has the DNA TGTGCCAGCAGTGACAGGGCGGTTGACTATGGCTACACCTTC.